This note documents a single TCR beta chain sequence. Its antigen is not identified. This entry is derived from a study of vaccination and CD4 T cells after COVID-19. Study information: Sampling post-COVID took place a median 101 days after diagnosis (range 35 to 161). Overlapping spike pools from SARS-CoV-2 and HCoV-NL63, HCoV-OC43 and HCoV-229E served as culture stimuli. Each of the control cultures got a CEFX pool, an HIV-1 Nef pool, or no peptide.

The CDR3 extends over 14 amino acids. Trimming took 2 bases from V and 4 from J, leaving 11 bases between them. Germline V CDR1 and CDR2: MDHEN, SYDVKM. Oncomine TCR Beta short-read sequencing was applied to DNA from cultured CD4+ T cells. TCRdb reprocessed the PCR reads via MiXCR and lists one record per CDR3 protein. Here the sample spans about 20,000 distinct CDR3 sequences, about half being singletons. The treatment: roughly nine-day PBMC culture with coronavirus spike peptide pools or control peptides (ViraFEST assay). Replacement of half the medium with fresh IL-2 medium took place on days 3 and 7.

Sequenced material: CD4+ T cells from blood, cultured in vitro. This rearrangement joins TRBV28 to TRBJ1-2; D is uncertain. The TCR originated in a human donor who had recovered from COVID-19. The DNA for the CDR3 is TGTGCCAGCAGTTTACTGGAACCCAGCTATGGCTACACCTTC. Protein sequence: CASSLLEPSYGYTF.